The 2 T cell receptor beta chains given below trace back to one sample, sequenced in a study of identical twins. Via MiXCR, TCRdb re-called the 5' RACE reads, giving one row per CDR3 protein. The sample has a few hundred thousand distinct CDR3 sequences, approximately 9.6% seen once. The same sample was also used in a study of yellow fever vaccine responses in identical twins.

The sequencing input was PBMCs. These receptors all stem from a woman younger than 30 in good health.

The CDR3 is CASSRAGAGDTQYF. The CDR3 DNA reads TGTGCCAGCAGCCGAGCGGGAGCAGGAGATACGCAGTATTTT. This chain connects TRBV14 to TRBJ2-3, with 8 bases aligning to TRBD2. V shed 4 bases and J 5 bases; nucleotides not matched to a gene: 5. Germline CDR1 reads SGHDN; CDR2 reads FVKESK. There are 14 residues in the CDR3.

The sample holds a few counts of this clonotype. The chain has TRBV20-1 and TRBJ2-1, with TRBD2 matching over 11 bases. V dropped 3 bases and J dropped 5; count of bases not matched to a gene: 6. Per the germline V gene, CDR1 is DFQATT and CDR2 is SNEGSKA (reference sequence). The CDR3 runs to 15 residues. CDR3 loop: CSASYSGRANNEQFF. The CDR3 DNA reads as TGCAGTGCTAGCTATAGCGGGAGGGCCAACAATGAGCAGTTCTTC.